This T cell receptor (beta chain) was captured in a study of T-cell reconstitution after alpha-beta-depleted transplantation in children. A library of TCRbeta sequences, prepared with unique molecular identifiers, was generated. TCRdb ran MiXCR on the PCR reads and lists one entry per CDR3 protein. Of about 980,000 distinct CDR3 sequences listed, less than 30% are singletons. The V and J ends lost 1 base and 2 bases, in that order; junction bases with no gene match: 4. Germline V gene sequence: CDR1 LGHNA, CDR2 YNFKEQ. This CDR3 is 16 amino acids long. The source was PBMCs, mostly from graft donor cells, collected 360 days after TCRalphabeta/CD19-depleted stem cell transplant. This TCR was recovered from a boy in the first two years of life who had a stem cell transplant for SCID, so the T cells may come from the graft donor. The V gene is TRBV4-2, the J gene TRBJ2-3, with 9 positions matching TRBD1. The CDR3 protein is CASSQGGTGITDTQYF. The CDR3 DNA is TGTGCCAGCAGCCAAGGCGGGACAGGGATCACAGATACGCAGTATTTT.